This is a list of T cell receptor beta chains from one sample in a study of Ad26.COV2.S vaccination and SARS-CoV-2 variants. Data came from immunoSEQ multiplex PCR; TCRdb stores just in-frame clones and leaves some out. Of 350,000 to 600,000 clones in the sample, about nine tenths were seen once. The sequences come from peripheral blood, collected in a trial of Ad26.COV2.S vaccine versus placebo. These receptor sequences come from a person between 18 and 65 years old who received the Ad26.COV2.S COVID-19 vaccine or a placebo. CDR3s include the opening cysteine and the closing phenylalanine or tryptophan. The D gene is left open where the match is weak. Rows may omit the clone size; those that give it use once, few, many or a size class.

D gene	V gene	CDR3 length	clone size	J gene	CDR3 DNA	CDR3 protein
TRBD1	TRBV25-1	16	once	TRBJ1-4	TGTGCCAGCAGTGAATTCGGACCGGGACAGAATGAAAAACTGTTTTTT	CASSEFGPGQNEKLFF
-	TRBV28	16	-	TRBJ1-5	TGTGCCAGCAGTTCTTACGGTTTGACCAGAGATCAGCCCCAGCATTTT	CASSSYGLTRDQPQHF
-	TRBV25-1	14	-	TRBJ2-1	TGTGCCAGCAGTGATCCCCCCCCCTACAATGAGCAGTTCTTC	CASSDPPPYNEQFF
TRBD1	TRBV6-2/TRBV6-3	16	-	TRBJ2-7	TGTGCCAGCAGTCGCTTTTCCGGGACAGGGTACTACGAGCAGTACTTC	CASSRFSGTGYYEQYF
-	TRBV9	16	-	TRBJ2-2	TGTGCCAGCAGCGCCCATACCGGGGCAGGAACCGGGGAGCTGTTTTTT	CASSAHTGAGTGELFF
TRBD1	TRBV27	16	-	TRBJ1-6	TGTGCCAGCACCCGACAGGGAACCCTCTCCGGGTCACCCCTCCACTTT	CASTRQGTLSGSPLHF
-	TRBV9	12	-	TRBJ1-3	TGTGCCAGCAGCGGACAGGGAAACACCATATATTTT	CASSGQGNTIYF
TRBD1	TRBV27	17	-	TRBJ2-2	TGTGCCAGCACCCTGACCGGGACAGGGGGCTTCACCGGGGAGCTGTTTTTT	CASTLTGTGGFTGELFF
TRBD2	TRBV19	18	-	TRBJ2-1	TGTGCCAGTAGTATAGACCTGACTAGCGGGAGAGACTACAATGAGCAGTTCTTC	CASSIDLTSGRDYNEQFF
-	TRBV29-1	12	-	TRBJ2-7	TGCAGCGTTGAACTGGGTGCGGGCGAGCAGTACTTC	CSVELGAGEQYF
-	TRBV13	14	-	TRBJ2-3	TGTGCCAGCAGCCAGAGGCGGGGCGGGTATACGCAGTATTTT	CASSQRRGGYTQYF
TRBD1	TRBV27	14	-	TRBJ2-3	TGTGCCAGCACAGACAGGGTTGCGACAGATACGCAGTATTTT	CASTDRVATDTQYF
-	TRBV12-3/TRBV12-4	13	-	TRBJ1-1	TGTGCCAGCAGACGTCGGATCGGCACTGAAGCTTTCTTT	CASRRRIGTEAFF
-	TRBV18	14	-	TRBJ1-1	TGTGCCAGCTCACCAGGGGGCGTCGGCACTGAAGCTTTCTTT	CASSPGGVGTEAFF
TRBD1	TRBV6-5	14	-	TRBJ1-5	TGTGCCAGCACCGAAGGACAGGGTACTCAGCCCCAGCATTTT	CASTEGQGTQPQHF
TRBD2	TRBV5-1	15	-	TRBJ2-7	TGCGCCAGCAGCTTGAGTCTAGCGGGATTCCACGAGCAGTACTTC	CASSLSLAGFHEQYF
TRBD2	TRBV29-1	14	-	TRBJ2-5	TGCAGCGTCCGCGGGGGGTCCTTTCAAGAGACCCAGTACTTC	CSVRGGSFQETQYF
TRBD1	TRBV28	15	-	TRBJ1-4	TGTGCCAGCAGTTTATTACAGGGGGGGAGTGAAAAACTGTTTTTT	CASSLLQGGSEKLFF
-	TRBV7-9	16	once	TRBJ2-6	TGTGCCAGCAGCTTAGCACCCCACTCTGGGGCCAACGTCCTGACTTTC	CASSLAPHSGANVLTF
-	TRBV3-1/TRBV3-2	15	-	TRBJ1-2	TGTGCCAGCAGCCAAGATCGCATGGGAAGGGGTGGCTACACCTTC	CASSQDRMGRGGYTF
-	TRBV3-1/TRBV3-2	13	-	TRBJ1-5	TGTGCCAGCAGCCAAGATGAGGATCAGCCCCAGCATTTT	CASSQDEDQPQHF
-	TRBV28	14	-	TRBJ2-7	TGTGCCAGCAGTTTAAAAGCACCACGCGGCGAGCAGTACTTC	CASSLKAPRGEQYF
-	TRBV28	12	once	TRBJ2-3	TGTGCCAGCAGCCGCCGGATGGATACGCAGTATTTT	CASSRRMDTQYF
-	TRBV7-9	13	-	TRBJ2-2	TGTGCCAGCAGCGCTAGCGTTACCGGGGAGCTGTTTTTT	CASSASVTGELFF
TRBD1	TRBV25-1	14	-	TRBJ1-3	TGTGCCAGCAGTGGGGCAGGGGGAGGAAACACCATATATTTT	CASSGAGGGNTIYF
-	TRBV6-2/TRBV6-3	14	-	TRBJ1-5	TGTGCCAGCAGTTCGCGCCTTGGCAATCAGCCCCAGCATTTT	CASSSRLGNQPQHF
-	TRBV7-2	12	-	TRBJ2-1	TGTGCCAGCAGCTTAGGGAGGCAGGGTTGGTTCTTC	CASSLGRQGWFF
-	TRBV27	11	once	TRBJ2-1	TGTGCCAGCAGGCTGAGGCGGGAGCAGTTCTTC	CASRLRREQFF
-	TRBV7-3	17	-	TRBJ2-2	TGTGCCAGCAGCCCCCGGACCGGGGGGCAGAACACCGGGGAGCTGTTTTTT	CASSPRTGGQNTGELFF
-	TRBV6-6	11	few	TRBJ1-1	TGTGCCAGCAGTTACTCCCTGGTGGCTTTCTTT	CASSYSLVAFF
TRBD1	TRBV18	15	-	TRBJ2-5	TGTGCCAGCTCAACCGGTGGGACAGTCCAAGAGACCCAGTACTTC	CASSTGGTVQETQYF
-	TRBV29-1	15	-	TRBJ2-7	TGCAGCGTTACGCCCCGGGGCGTTCCCTCCTACGAGCAGTACTTC	CSVTPRGVPSYEQYF
-	TRBV5-5	15	-	TRBJ1-1	TGTGCCAGCAGCCCCACGACACTTGTGGGCACTGAAGCTTTCTTT	CASSPTTLVGTEAFF
-	TRBV3-1/TRBV3-2	14	few	TRBJ1-4	TGTGCCAGCAGCCTCGGGCTCACTAATGAAAAACTGTTTTTT	CASSLGLTNEKLFF
TRBD1	TRBV6-5	14	-	TRBJ1-4	TGTGCCAGCAGAAAGACAGGGGGTGATGAAAAACTGTTTTTT	CASRKTGGDEKLFF
-	TRBV25-1	16	-	TRBJ1-1	TGTGCCAGCAGTGAACTGGGACGCGGGGTGAACACTGAAGCTTTCTTT	CASSELGRGVNTEAFF
TRBD1	TRBV28	14	-	TRBJ1-2	TGTGCCAGCAGTTGGGGACAGGGGGGTCCTGGCTACACCTTC	CASSWGQGGPGYTF
-	TRBV28	17	-	TRBJ1-2	TGTGCCAGCAGTTTACCGGGAACTCTAGTGGTGTCCTATGGCTACACCTTC	CASSLPGTLVVSYGYTF
-	TRBV18	14	-	TRBJ2-5	TGTGCCAGCTCAGGGGCCGCAGGGATAGAGACCCAGTACTTC	CASSGAAGIETQYF
-	TRBV2	15	-	TRBJ2-5	TGTGCCAGCAGTGTTCGAAGGACAGCCCAAGAGACCCAGTACTTC	CASSVRRTAQETQYF
-	TRBV6-5	11	-	TRBJ1-1	TGTGCCAGCAGCAGGGTCACTGAAGCTTTCTTT	CASSRVTEAFF
-	TRBV28	14	-	TRBJ1-2	TGTGCCAGCAGTCCCTTCCCAGACCGGGGCGGCTACACCTTC	CASSPFPDRGGYTF
-	TRBV25-1	13	-	TRBJ2-1	TGTGCCAGCAGTGATTCGGGATACAATGAGCAGTTCTTC	CASSDSGYNEQFF
TRBD2	TRBV19	15	-	TRBJ2-5	TGTGCCAGTAGCATCGGGACTAGCGACCAAGAGACCCAGTACTTC	CASSIGTSDQETQYF
-	TRBV7-9	11	-	TRBJ2-3	TGTGCCAGCTACGTTGCAGATACGCAGTATTTT	CASYVADTQYF
TRBD1	TRBV18	16	-	TRBJ2-7	TGTGCCAGCTCACGGAATTCCGGGACAGGGGGCGACGAGCAGTACTTC	CASSRNSGTGGDEQYF